Detailed here is one TCR beta chain. This specimen comes from a study of shared T cell receptors in the human thymus. Sequencing was performed with immunoSEQ multiplex PCR; in TCRdb, only in-frame clones are kept and a portion is missing. The repertoire includes hundreds of thousands of clones, 80% to 90% of them detected once, and about 0.0094% sits in the top ten. These data were also filed under a second study, of human thymus T cells. This second study notes: Apparent bias marked the V and J gene usage of thymic and blood repertoires.

The TCR was taken from a boy under three years old with a congenital heart defect. Specimen: thymocytes.

The CDR3, as DNA: TGTGCCAGCAAGGGACTAGTAGTCGGAGATACGCAGTATTTT. This codes for CASKGLVVGDTQYF. The gene calls are TRBV28 and TRBJ2-3; TRBD2 agrees at 8 bases. V gave up 7 bases and J gave up 5 bases; unmatched junction bases: 8. CDR1 MDHEN and CDR2 SYDVKM come from the germline V gene. The CDR3 has 14 amino acids.